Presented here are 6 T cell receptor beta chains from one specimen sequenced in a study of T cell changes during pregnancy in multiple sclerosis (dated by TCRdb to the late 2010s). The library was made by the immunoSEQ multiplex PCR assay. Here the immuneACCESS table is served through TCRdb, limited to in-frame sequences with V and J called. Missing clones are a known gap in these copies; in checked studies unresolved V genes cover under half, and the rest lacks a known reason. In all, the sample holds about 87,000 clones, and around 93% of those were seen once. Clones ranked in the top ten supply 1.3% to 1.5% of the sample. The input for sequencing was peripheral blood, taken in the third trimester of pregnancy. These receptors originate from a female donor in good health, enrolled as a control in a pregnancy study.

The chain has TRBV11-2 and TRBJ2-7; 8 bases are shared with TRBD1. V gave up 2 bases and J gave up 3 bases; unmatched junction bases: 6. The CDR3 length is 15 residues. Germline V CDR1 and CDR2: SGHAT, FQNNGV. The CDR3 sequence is CASSLLGDRGYEQYF. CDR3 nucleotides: TGTGCCAGCAGCTTATTGGGCGACAGGGGCTACGAGCAGTACTTC.

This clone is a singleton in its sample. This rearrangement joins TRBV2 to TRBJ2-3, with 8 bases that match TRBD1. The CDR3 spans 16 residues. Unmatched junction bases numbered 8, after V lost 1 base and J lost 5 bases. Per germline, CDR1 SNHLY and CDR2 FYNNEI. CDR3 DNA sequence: TGTGCCAGCAGTGAAGTTTCAGGGGGCATTGGAGATACGCAGTATTTT. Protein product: CASSEVSGGIGDTQYF.

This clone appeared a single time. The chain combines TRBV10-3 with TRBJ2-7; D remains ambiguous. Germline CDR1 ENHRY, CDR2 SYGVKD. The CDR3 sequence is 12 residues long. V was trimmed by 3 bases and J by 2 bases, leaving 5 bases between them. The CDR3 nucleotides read TGTGCCATCAGTGACAGTCCCTACGAGCAGTACTTC. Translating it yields CAISDSPYEQYF.

CDR3 DNA: TGTGCCAGCAGCTCCCTAGCGGCACAGTCAATTAGCTCCTACAATGAGCAGTTCTTC. Translation gives CASSSLAAQSISSYNEQFF. J is TRBJ2-1 and V is TRBV5-4; 7 nucleotides align to TRBD2. CDR1 and CDR2 (germline): SGHNT, YYREEE (reference sequence). J was trimmed by 0 bases and V by 3 bases; bases with no gene match: 15. The CDR3 has 19 residues.

CDR3 bases: TGTGCCAGCAGTGAAGAAGAGGGGAGGGAGACCCAGTACTTC. This translates into CASSEEEGRETQYF. The chain is built from TRBV2 and TRBJ2-5; D perhaps matches TRBD2 (6 bases). Germline lookup yields CDR1 SNHLY and CDR2 FYNNEI. The CDR3 has 14 amino acids. Trimming took 1 base from V and 5 from J, leaving 11 bases between them.

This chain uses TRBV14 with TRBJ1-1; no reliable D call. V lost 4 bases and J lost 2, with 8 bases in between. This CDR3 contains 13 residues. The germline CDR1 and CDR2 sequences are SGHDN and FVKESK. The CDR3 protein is CASSPQVNTEAFF. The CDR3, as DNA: TGTGCCAGCAGCCCCCAGGTTAACACTGAAGCTTTCTTT.